One and the same sample provided the 24 T cell receptor beta chains below, sequenced in a study of T cell repertoires in cytomegalovirus infection. From the reads, TCRdb called clonotypes with MiXCR, one entry per CDR3 protein. The data show about 460,000 distinct CDR3 sequences, around 11% seen once. Sequences were obtained from PBMCs. All receptors derive from a human donor in good health (CMV status not recorded). Some clones in this sample may be carry-over from other donors' samples.

This chain connects TRBV20-1 to TRBJ1-2; 9 nucleotides align to TRBD1. The length of the CDR3 is 14 residues. From germline, CDR1 is DFQATT and CDR2 SNEGSKA (reference sequence). Trimming removed 6 bases from V and 5 bases from J; junction bases left unmatched: 10. CDR3: CSALQGASFYGYTF. The CDR3 nucleotides are TGCAGTGCACTACAGGGGGCGAGTTTTTATGGCTACACCTTC.

The chain has TRBV20-1 and TRBJ2-2; 7 bases are shared with TRBD1. In germline, CDR1 is DFQATT, CDR2 SNEGSKA (reference sequence). V dropped 5 bases and J dropped 1; count of bases not matched to a gene: 4. This CDR3 spans 14 amino acids. The DNA of the CDR3 is TGCAGTGCTTCCCGGACAGGGAACACCGGGGAGCTGTTTTTT. It codes for CSASRTGNTGELFF.

This clonotype turned up a few times. J is TRBJ1-4 and V is TRBV5-5, with 7 bases matching TRBD1. The ends lost 4 bases at V and 6 bases at J; junction bases unmatched: 9. This CDR3 has 15 residues. Germline V gives CDR1 SGHKS, CDR2 YYEKEE (reference sequence). This chain's CDR3 is CASSIRQGNDEKLFF. The CDR3, as DNA: TGTGCCAGCAGCATACGACAGGGTAACGATGAAAAACTGTTTTTT.

This chain joins TRBV6-5 and TRBJ2-2; TRBD1 matches 11 bases. From germline, CDR1 is MNHEY and CDR2 SVGAGI. There are 17 residues in the CDR3. Trimming at V came to 6 bases and at J to 4 bases, leaving 10 bases not matched to a gene. The CDR3 nucleotides read TGTGCCAGCAGCCCAGGGGGACAGGGGGGGGTCACCGGGGAGCTGTTTTTT. Translation: CASSPGGQGGVTGELFF.

The rearrangement uses TRBV27 and TRBJ1-6, with TRBD1 as a possible D gene (6 bases). Trimming took off 3 bases at V and 7 bases at J, with 10 bases between the two ends. Germline-derived CDR1 and CDR2 are MNHEY and SMNVEV (reference sequence). The length of the CDR3 is 14 residues. The CDR3 region is CASSLGARNSPLHF. CDR3 sequence (DNA): TGTGCCAGCAGTTTGGGGGCCAGGAATTCACCCCTCCACTTT.

This clonotype was detected many times. The chain carries TRBV30 and TRBJ1-2; TRBD1 is a possible D gene (5 bases). The V end was cut by 2 bases, the J end by 2 bases, with 9 bases between. The germline CDR1 and CDR2 sequences are GTSNPN and SVGIG (reference sequence). This CDR3 is built from 13 residues. The chain's CDR3 is CAWSPDSNYGYTF. The CDR3 coding sequence is TGTGCCTGGAGTCCCGACAGCAACTATGGCTACACCTTC. Filled out from reference TRBV30 and TRBJ1-2, the complete variable domain reads SQTIHQWPATLVQPVGSPLSLECTVEGTSNPNLYWYRQAAGRGLQLLFYSVGIGQISSEVPQNLSASRPQDRQFILSSKKLLLSDSGFYLCAWSPDSNYGYTFGSGTRLTVV.

This clonotype showed up many times. This rearrangement joins TRBV5-1 to TRBJ1-1, with unresolved D. CDR1 is SGHRS and CDR2 is YFSETQ in the germline V gene. The V end lost 2 bases, the J end lost 5 bases, and 10 bases lay between the germline ends. This CDR3 has 13 amino acids. The CDR3 DNA sequence: TGCGCCAGCAGCTTCTTATTAGATACTGAAGCTTTCTTT. It specifies CASSFLLDTEAFF.

J is TRBJ1-5 and V is TRBV28; unclear D gene. Looked up from germline, CDR1 is MDHEN and CDR2 is SYDVKM. V was pared by 5 bases and J by 5 bases, with 7 bases between. The CDR3 has 12 residues. CDR3 DNA: TGTGCCAGCAGTGCCGGATATCAGCCCCAGCATTTT. This gives the protein CASSAGYQPQHF.

The sample holds many counts of this clonotype. V and J are TRBV3-1 and TRBJ1-2, with D possibly TRBD1 on 6 matching bases. In germline, CDR1 is LGHDT, CDR2 YNNKEL (reference sequence). Trimming left V 2 bases short and J 8 bases short, with 15 bases between. There are 14 residues in the CDR3. In DNA form, the CDR3 reads TGTGCCAGCAGCCAACTCAGGGGCCCGTACGGCTACACCTTC. This sequence encodes CASSQLRGPYGYTF.

V usage is TRBV12-5 and J usage is TRBJ2-5; D not certain. The CDR3 runs to 14 residues. The germline V and J ends were trimmed by 1 base and 5 bases, with 11 bases remaining between them. CDR1 and CDR2 (germline): LGHNT, FRNRAP. The CDR3 region is CASGLGNLGETQYF. The CDR3 DNA reads as TGTGCTAGTGGTTTGGGGAATTTGGGGGAGACCCAGTACTTC.

This clonotype was counted many times. The chain carries TRBV6-6 and TRBJ1-2; D is uncertain. Germline assignment: CDR1 MNHNY and CDR2 SVGAGI (reference sequence). V was pared by 1 base and J by 6 bases, with 12 bases between. CDR3 length: 14 residues. The CDR3 DNA reads TGTGCCAGCAGTTACTACGGGGAGAGGAATGGCTACACCTTC. Translating it yields CASSYYGERNGYTF.

This clonotype was recorded many times. The chain carries TRBV28 and TRBJ2-3; D gene ambiguous. The CDR3 spans 13 residues. The V and J ends lost 5 bases and 1 base respectively, with 7 bases between them. Germline V gene sequence: CDR1 MDHEN, CDR2 SYDVKM. The CDR3 here is CASSTRGTDTQYF. As DNA, the CDR3 is TGTGCCAGCAGTACCCGGGGCACAGATACGCAGTATTTT.

A few counts support this clonotype. V and J are TRBV5-6 and TRBJ1-1; 8 nucleotides agree with TRBD1. Germline lookup yields CDR1 SGHDT and CDR2 YYEEEE. The CDR3 extends over 20 amino acids. The V segment lost 3 bases and the J segment 0 bases; nucleotides outside the gene matches: 19. CDR3 nucleotide sequence: TGTGCCAGCAGCTCCCCGCAGGGACAGGCGGGGAGGGGCATGAACACTGAAGCTTTCTTT. Translation: CASSSPQGQAGRGMNTEAFF.

This clonotype has just a few counts. The chain has TRBV23-1 and TRBJ2-7; D uncertain. TRBV23-1 qualifies as an ORF whose function is uncertain. The CDR3 is 11 amino acids. The V end was cut by 2 bases, the J end by 6 bases, with 5 bases between. Here the CDR3 DNA reads TGCGCCAGCAGTCAAGGATGCGAGCAGTACTTC. Its protein product is CASSQGCEQYF.

This clonotype has ten or more counts. This chain joins TRBV7-9 and TRBJ2-1; weak D call: TRBD1 (5 bases). The CDR3 consists of 13 residues. Germline values: CDR1 SEHNR, CDR2 FQNEAQ (reference sequence). V was pared by 0 bases and J by 10 bases, with 10 bases between. CDR3 protein: CASSLAVQGEQFF. The CDR3 nucleotides read TGTGCCAGCAGCTTAGCAGTTCAGGGCGAGCAGTTCTTC.

This clonotype was recorded a few times. The J gene is TRBJ1-6, the V gene TRBV10-3; perhaps TRBD1 as D (5 bases). From germline, CDR1 is ENHRY and CDR2 SYGVKD. This CDR3 has 13 amino acids. V shed 4 bases and J shed 10 bases, with 11 bases lying between them. CDR3 DNA sequence: TGTGCCATCAGTGGCAGGGATCGCTCACCCCTCCACTTT. It translates to CAISGRDRSPLHF.

This clonotype was counted at least ten times. V gene TRBV7-2 combines with J gene TRBJ1-5, with TRBD1 matching 8 bases. The junction had 10 bases not matched to a gene; V was cut back by 5 bases and J by 7 bases. Germline loops: CDR1 SGHTA, CDR2 FQGNSA. This CDR3 contains 15 residues. The CDR3 nucleotides read TGTGCCAGCAGCCCCAGGGGGCGGTTGGACCAGCCCCAGCATTTT. It codes for CASSPRGRLDQPQHF.

This clonotype was found many times. The chain is built from TRBV20-1 and TRBJ2-1; no clear D gene. Trimming stripped 1 base from V and 9 bases from J, with 13 bases between. The CDR3 has 13 amino acids. Per germline, CDR1 DFQATT and CDR2 SNEGSKA (reference sequence). CDR3 sequence (DNA): TGCAGTGCTAGAGCTCTTCTGGTAGGTGAGCAGTTCTTC. Protein sequence: CSARALLVGEQFF.

The sample holds many counts of this clonotype. The V gene is TRBV19, the J gene TRBJ1-5; weak D call: TRBD1 (6 bases). CDR1 is LNHDA and CDR2 is SQIVND in the germline V gene (reference sequence). The CDR3 loop spans 15 amino acids. V dropped 1 base and J dropped 1 base, with 8 bases sitting between them. DNA for the CDR3: TGTGCCAGTAGTATAGGGACAGTCAGCAATCAGCCCCAGCATTTT. Amino acids: CASSIGTVSNQPQHF.

Many counts were recorded for this clonotype. Here the CDR3 DNA reads TGTGCCAGCAGTTCCGAAGGCGGAGCTAGCACAGATACGCAGTATTTT. Its translation: CASSSEGGASTDTQYF. The chain recombines TRBV6-1 with TRBJ2-3; D remains unclear. The CDR3 length is 16 residues. Trimming removed 5 bases from V and 0 bases from J, with 15 bases in between. The germline gives CDR1 MNHNS, CDR2 SASEGT.

This clonotype showed up many times. This chain links TRBV14 with TRBJ2-5, with 10 bases matching TRBD1. CDR1 is SGHDN and CDR2 is FVKESK in the germline V gene. V shed 5 bases, J shed 4 bases, and the junction held 4 bases outside the gene matches. The CDR3 runs 14 residues. The CDR3 bases are TGTGCCAGCAGCTACCGACAGGGGGCAGAGACCCAGTACTTC. It codes for CASSYRQGAETQYF.

At least ten counts were recorded for this clonotype. This chain joins TRBV12-3 or TRBV12-4 and TRBJ1-1, with D possibly matching TRBD1 (5 bases). CDR3 length: 19 residues. The ends were cut back, 5 bases at V and 1 base at J, with 26 bases in the middle. CDR3 sequence (DNA): TGTGCCAGCAGTACCCCTCCAGGGACTTGGGGTTGGAGGAACACTGAAGCTTTCTTT. Its protein product is CASSTPPGTWGWRNTEAFF.

This clonotype was counted many times. The chain uses TRBV6-1 and TRBJ2-1; the D gene is possibly TRBD2 (5 bases). This CDR3 comprises 15 residues. The germline gives CDR1 MNHNS, CDR2 SASEGT. Trimming took 3 bases from V and 9 from J, leaving 18 bases between them. The CDR3 coding sequence is TGTGCCAGCAGTGATGTAGCTCGACTATTTTTTGAGCAGTTCTTC. The encoded protein is CASSDVARLFFEQFF.

This clonotype was recorded at least ten times. This sequence joins TRBV12-5 and TRBJ1-1; tentative D call: TRBD1 (5 bases). This CDR3 is built from 16 residues. In germline, CDR1 is LGHNT, CDR2 FRNRAP. The germline V and J ends were trimmed by 0 bases and 0 bases, with 11 bases remaining between them. The CDR3 region has the DNA TGTGCTAGTGGTTTGGTCGCGGGGGGAATGAACACTGAAGCTTTCTTT. Amino acids: CASGLVAGGMNTEAFF.